This TCR beta chain originates from a study of regulatory T cells. The V end was cut by 0 bases, the J end by 1 base, with 10 bases between. The CDR3 is made up of 15 amino acids. The germline CDR1 and CDR2 sequences are SNHLY and FYNNEI. Primers: 52 TRBV forward and 13 TRBJ reverse. TCRdb's table, derived via immunoSEQ multiplex PCR, lists solely in-frame clones and lacks some. The data hold some 17,000 clones, with under 95% observed a single time. About this clone itself: Its target is unknown.

Study-wide points: Shannon entropy was nonsignificantly lower in patient CD8+ T cells than control CD8+ cells. Patient repertoires had restricted TRB V-J pairs and skewed V and J usage, most in Tregs.

J is TRBJ2-7 and V is TRBV2; no clear D gene. The receptor was isolated from a person between 18 and 35 years old with CD3G deficiency. Sequencing input: CD8+ T cells sorted from blood. The CDR3 DNA reads as TGTGCCAGCAGTGAAGCCGTACGGGTGTCCTACGAGCAGTACTTC. This sequence encodes CASSEAVRVSYEQYF.